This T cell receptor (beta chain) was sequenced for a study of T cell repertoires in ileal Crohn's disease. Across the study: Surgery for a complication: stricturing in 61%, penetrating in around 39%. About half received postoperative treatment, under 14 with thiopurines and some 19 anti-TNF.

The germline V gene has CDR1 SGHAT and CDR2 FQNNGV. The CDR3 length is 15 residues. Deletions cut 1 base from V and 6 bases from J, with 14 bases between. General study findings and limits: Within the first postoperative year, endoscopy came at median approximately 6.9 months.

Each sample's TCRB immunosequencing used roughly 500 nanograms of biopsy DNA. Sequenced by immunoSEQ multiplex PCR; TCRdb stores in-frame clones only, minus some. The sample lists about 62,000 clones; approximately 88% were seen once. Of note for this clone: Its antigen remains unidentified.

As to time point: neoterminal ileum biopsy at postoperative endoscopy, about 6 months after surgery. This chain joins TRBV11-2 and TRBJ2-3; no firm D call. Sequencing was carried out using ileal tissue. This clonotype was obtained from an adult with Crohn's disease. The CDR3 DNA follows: TGTGCCAGCAGCTTAGTACCCCGCAGTCCCGATACGCAGTATTTT. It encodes CASSLVPRSPDTQYF.